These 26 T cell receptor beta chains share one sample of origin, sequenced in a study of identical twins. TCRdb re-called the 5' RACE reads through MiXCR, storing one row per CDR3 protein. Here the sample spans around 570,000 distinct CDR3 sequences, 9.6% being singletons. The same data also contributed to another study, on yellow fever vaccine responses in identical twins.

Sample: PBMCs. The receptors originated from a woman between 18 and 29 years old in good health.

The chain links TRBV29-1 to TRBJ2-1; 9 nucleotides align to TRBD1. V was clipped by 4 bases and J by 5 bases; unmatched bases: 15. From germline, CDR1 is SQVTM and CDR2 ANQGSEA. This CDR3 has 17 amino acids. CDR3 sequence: CSVARRYGWDRDNEQFF. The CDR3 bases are TGCAGCGTTGCTCGCCGGTACGGGTGGGACAGGGACAATGAGCAGTTCTTC.

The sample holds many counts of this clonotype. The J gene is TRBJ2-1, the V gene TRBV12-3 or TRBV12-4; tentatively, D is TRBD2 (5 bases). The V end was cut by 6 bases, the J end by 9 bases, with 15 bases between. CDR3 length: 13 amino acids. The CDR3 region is CASSPGPGGEQFF. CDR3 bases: TGTGCCAGCAGCCCGGGCCCCGGAGGTGAGCAGTTCTTC.

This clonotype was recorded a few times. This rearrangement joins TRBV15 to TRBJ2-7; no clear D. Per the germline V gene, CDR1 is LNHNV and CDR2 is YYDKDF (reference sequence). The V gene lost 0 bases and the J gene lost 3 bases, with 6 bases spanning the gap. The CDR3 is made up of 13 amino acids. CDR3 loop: CATSRDLRYEQYF. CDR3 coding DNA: TGTGCCACCAGCAGAGATTTGCGCTACGAGCAGTACTTC.

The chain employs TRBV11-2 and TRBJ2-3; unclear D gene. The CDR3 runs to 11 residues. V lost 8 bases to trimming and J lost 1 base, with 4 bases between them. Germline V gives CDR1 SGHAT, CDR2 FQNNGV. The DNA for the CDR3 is TGTGCCAGCTACCGCACAGATACGCAGTATTTT. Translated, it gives CASYRTDTQYF.

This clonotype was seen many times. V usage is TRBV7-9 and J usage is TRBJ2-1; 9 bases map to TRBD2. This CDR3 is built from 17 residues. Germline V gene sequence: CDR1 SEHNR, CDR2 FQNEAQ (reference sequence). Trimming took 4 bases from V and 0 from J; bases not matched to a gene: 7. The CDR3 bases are TGTGCCAGCAGCTACTCAGGACTAGCGAGCTCCTACAATGAGCAGTTCTTC. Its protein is CASSYSGLASSYNEQFF. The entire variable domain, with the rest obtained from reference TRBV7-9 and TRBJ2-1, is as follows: DTGVSQNPRHKITKRGQNVTFRCDPISEHNRLYWYRQTLGQGPEFLTYFQNEAQLEKSRLLSDRFSAERPKGSFSTLEIQRTEQGDSAMYLCASSYSGLASSYNEQFFGPGTRLTVL.

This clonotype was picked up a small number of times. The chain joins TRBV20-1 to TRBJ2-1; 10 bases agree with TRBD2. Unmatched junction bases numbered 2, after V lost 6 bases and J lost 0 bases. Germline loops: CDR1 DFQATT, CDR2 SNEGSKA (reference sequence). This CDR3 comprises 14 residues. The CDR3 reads CSAASGSSYNEQFF. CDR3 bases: TGCAGTGCCGCTAGCGGGAGCTCCTACAATGAGCAGTTCTTC.

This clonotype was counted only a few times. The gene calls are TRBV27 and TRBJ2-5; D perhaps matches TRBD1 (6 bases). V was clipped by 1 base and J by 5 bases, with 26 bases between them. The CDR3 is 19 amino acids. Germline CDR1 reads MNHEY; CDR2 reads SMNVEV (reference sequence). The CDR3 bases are TGTGCCAGCAGTTTATATTCCCCGCTACAGGGAGAGGCTTTGGAGACCCAGTACTTC. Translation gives CASSLYSPLQGEALETQYF.

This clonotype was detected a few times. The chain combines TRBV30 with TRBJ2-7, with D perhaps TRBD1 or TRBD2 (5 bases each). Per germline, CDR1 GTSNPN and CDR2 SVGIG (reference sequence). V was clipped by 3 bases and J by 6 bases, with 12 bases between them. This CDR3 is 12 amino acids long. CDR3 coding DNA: TGTGCCTGGAGCGGGACCACGGGCGAGCAGTACTTC. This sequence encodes CAWSGTTGEQYF.

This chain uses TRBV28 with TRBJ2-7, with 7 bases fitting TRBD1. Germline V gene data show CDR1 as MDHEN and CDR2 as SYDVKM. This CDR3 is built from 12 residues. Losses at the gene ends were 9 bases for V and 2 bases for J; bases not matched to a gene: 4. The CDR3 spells CASLTGTYEQYF. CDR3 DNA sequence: TGTGCCAGTCTGACAGGGACCTACGAGCAGTACTTC.

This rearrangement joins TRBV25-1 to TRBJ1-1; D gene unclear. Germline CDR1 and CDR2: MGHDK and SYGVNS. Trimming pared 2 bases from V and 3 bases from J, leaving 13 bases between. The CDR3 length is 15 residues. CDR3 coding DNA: TGTGCCAGCAGTGAAGCAGTCGGCGGGGACACTGAAGCTTTCTTT. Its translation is CASSEAVGGDTEAFF.

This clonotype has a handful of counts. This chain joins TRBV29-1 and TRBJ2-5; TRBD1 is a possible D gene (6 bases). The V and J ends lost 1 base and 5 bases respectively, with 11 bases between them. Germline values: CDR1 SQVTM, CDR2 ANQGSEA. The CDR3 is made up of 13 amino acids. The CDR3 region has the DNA TGCAGCGTTGAAGGGCAGGGGACGGAGACCCAGTACTTC. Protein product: CSVEGQGTETQYF.

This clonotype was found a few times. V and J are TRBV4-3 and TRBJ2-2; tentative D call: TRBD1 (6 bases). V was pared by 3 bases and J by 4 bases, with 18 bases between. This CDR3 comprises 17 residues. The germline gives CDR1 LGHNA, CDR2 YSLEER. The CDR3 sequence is CASSHLLRDTGTGELFF. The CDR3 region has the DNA TGCGCCAGCAGCCACCTCCTCCGGGACACCGGCACCGGGGAGCTGTTTTTT.

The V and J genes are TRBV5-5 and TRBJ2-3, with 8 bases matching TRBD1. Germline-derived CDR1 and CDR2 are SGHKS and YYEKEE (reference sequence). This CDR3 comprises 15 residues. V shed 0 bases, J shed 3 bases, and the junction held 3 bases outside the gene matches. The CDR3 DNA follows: TGTGCCAGCAGCTTGGACAGGGGGTATACAGATACGCAGTATTTT. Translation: CASSLDRGYTDTQYF.

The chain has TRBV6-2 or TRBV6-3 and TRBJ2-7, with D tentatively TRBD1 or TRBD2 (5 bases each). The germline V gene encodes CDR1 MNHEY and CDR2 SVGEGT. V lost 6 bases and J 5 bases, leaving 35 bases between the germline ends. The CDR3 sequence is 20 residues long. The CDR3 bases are TGTGCCAGCAGCCTACTGGGAAAATTCTCGGGACGGTCCTTGTCCAACGAGCAGTACTTC. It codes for CASSLLGKFSGRSLSNEQYF.

The CDR3 protein is CSARDNVAVDTQYF. DNA of the CDR3: TGCAGTGCTAGAGATAACGTGGCTGTTGATACGCAGTATTTT. The gene calls are TRBV20-1 and TRBJ2-3; D is unresolved. The germline V and J ends were trimmed by 0 bases and 6 bases, with 13 bases remaining between them. Germline V gives CDR1 DFQATT, CDR2 SNEGSKA (reference sequence). The CDR3 spans 14 residues.

CDR3 sequence reads: CASSLGPADPTDTQYF. The CDR3 coding sequence is TGCGCCAGCAGCTTGGGGCCAGCGGACCCCACAGATACGCAGTATTTT. The rearrangement uses TRBV5-1 and TRBJ2-3; weak D call: TRBD2 (5 bases). The CDR3 spans 16 residues. CDR1 SGHRS and CDR2 YFSETQ come from the germline V gene. Trimming cost V 0 bases and J 2 bases, with 13 bases left between them.

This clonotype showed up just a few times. CDR3 coding DNA: TGCAGTGCAGAGGTCATAAATGAGCAGTTCTTC. Its translation is CSAEVINEQFF. The chain recombines TRBV20-1 with TRBJ2-1; D is unresolved. The V gene's germline CDR1 is DFQATT and CDR2 SNEGSKA (reference sequence). With 6 bases removed from V and 7 bases from J, the gap between germline ends came to 10 bases. The CDR3 runs to 11 residues.

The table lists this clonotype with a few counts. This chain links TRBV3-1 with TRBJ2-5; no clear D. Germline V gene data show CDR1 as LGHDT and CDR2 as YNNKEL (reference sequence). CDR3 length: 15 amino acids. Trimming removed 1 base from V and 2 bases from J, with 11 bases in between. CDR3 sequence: CASSQVRGAQETQYF. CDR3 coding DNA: TGTGCCAGCAGCCAAGTCCGAGGAGCACAAGAGACCCAGTACTTC.

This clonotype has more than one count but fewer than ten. The CDR3 region is CASSQVGKMNTEAFF. CDR3 bases: TGTGCCAGCAGCCAAGTCGGTAAGATGAACACTGAAGCTTTCTTT. The genes are TRBV14 and TRBJ1-1; D is unclear. From germline, CDR1 is SGHDN and CDR2 FVKESK. V dropped 1 base and J dropped 0 bases, with 9 bases sitting between them. CDR3 size: 15 residues. The full variable domain, its missing parts supplied by reference TRBV14 and TRBJ1-1, is EAGVTQFPSHSVIEKGQTVTLRCDPISGHDNLYWYRRVMGKEIKFLLHFVKESKQDESGMPNNRFLAERTGGTYSTLKVQPAELEDSGVYFCASSQVGKMNTEAFFGQGTRLTVV.

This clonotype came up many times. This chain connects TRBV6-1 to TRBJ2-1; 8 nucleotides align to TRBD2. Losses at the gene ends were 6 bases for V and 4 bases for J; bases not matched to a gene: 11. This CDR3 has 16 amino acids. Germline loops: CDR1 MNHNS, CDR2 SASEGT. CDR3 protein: CASRPFSGSKYNEQFF. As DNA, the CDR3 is TGTGCCAGCAGACCCTTCAGCGGGAGTAAATACAATGAGCAGTTCTTC.

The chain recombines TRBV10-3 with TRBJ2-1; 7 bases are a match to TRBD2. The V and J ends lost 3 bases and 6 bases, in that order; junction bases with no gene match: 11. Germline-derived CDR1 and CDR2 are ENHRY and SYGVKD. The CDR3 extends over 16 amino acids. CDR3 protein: CAISENFVSGPNEQFF. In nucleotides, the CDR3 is TGTGCCATCAGTGAAAATTTTGTTAGCGGGCCCAATGAGCAGTTCTTC.

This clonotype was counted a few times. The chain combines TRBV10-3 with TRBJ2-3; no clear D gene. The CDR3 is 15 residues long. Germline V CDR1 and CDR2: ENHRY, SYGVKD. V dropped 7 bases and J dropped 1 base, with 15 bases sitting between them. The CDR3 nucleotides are TGTGCCATCACCCCAGGATTGGCTGGCACAGATACGCAGTATTTT. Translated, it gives CAITPGLAGTDTQYF.

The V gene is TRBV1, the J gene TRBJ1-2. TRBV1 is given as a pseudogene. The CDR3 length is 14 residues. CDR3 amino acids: CTSSQPSAYYGYTF. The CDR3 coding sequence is TGCACCAGCAGCCAACCCTCAGCGTACTATGGCTACACCTTC.

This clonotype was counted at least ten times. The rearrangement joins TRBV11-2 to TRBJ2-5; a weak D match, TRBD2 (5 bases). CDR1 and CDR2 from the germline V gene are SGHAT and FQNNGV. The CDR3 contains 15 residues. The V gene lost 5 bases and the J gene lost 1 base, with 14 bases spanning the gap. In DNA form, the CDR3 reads TGTGCCAGCAGCATACTAGTTGGAGGCCAAGAGACCCAGTACTTC. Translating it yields CASSILVGGQETQYF.

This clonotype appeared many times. The CDR3 DNA is TGTGCCAGCAGTGAAGGACAGGGGAACGAGCAGTTCTTC. Its protein is CASSEGQGNEQFF. This chain uses TRBV25-1 with TRBJ2-1; 9 bases are a match to TRBD1. V lost 2 bases, J lost 10 bases, and 3 bases stayed unmatched. The germline V gene has CDR1 MGHDK and CDR2 SYGVNS. The CDR3 contains 13 residues.

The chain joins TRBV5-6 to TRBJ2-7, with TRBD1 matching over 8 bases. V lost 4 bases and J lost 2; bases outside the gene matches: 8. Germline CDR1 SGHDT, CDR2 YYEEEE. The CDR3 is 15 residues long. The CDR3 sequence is CASSVQGAFPYEQYF. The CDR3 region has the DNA TGTGCCAGCAGCGTCCAGGGGGCGTTCCCCTACGAGCAGTACTTC.